This T cell receptor beta chain was retrieved from a study of T cell changes during pregnancy in multiple sclerosis. V shed 5 bases and J 5 bases; nucleotides not matched to a gene: 5. Germline V lookup: CDR1 MDHEN, CDR2 SYDVKM. The CDR3 runs 14 residues. Data came from immunoSEQ multiplex PCR; TCRdb stores just in-frame clones and leaves some out. The sample includes under 60,000 clones, approximately 92% of them seen just once. V gene TRBV28 combines with J gene TRBJ1-4; 7 positions match TRBD1. This clonotype was sampled from a female donor with multiple sclerosis, enrolled in a pregnancy study. This sample comprised CD4+ T cells from peripheral blood mononuclear cells, obtained in the third trimester of pregnancy. The CDR3 DNA reads TGTGCCAGCAGTCCCCCGGGACAGAATGAAAAACTGTTTTTT. It codes for CASSPPGQNEKLFF.